Sequencing of this T cell receptor (beta chain) was carried out in a study of T cells and copy number aberrations in small-cell lung cancer. General study results and limits: Tumor regions shared few clones; roughly 79.9-97.7% were region-restricted.

Remarks on this clone: Antigen specificity is unknown.

The repertoire was sequenced with immunoSEQ multiplex PCR; TCRdb's copy has only in-frame clones and lacks some. The sample yields about 130 clones, roughly 90% seen once. All donors were smokers or heavy second-hand smokers. A grid approach was used to sample three regions from each formalin-fixed paraffin-embedded tumor block. Only macrodissected tumor regions expected to provide at least 150 ng DNA were selected. The CDR3 sequence is 17 residues long. Input material: tumor tissue. The sequence came from a middle-aged man with small cell lung cancer. The chain has TRBV1 and TRBJ1-3. TRBV1 is annotated as a pseudogene. The CDR3 is CTSSQLIPGPAGNTIYF. The CDR3 DNA sequence: TGCACCAGCAGCCAACTGATACCCGGGCCTGCTGGAAACACCATATATTTT.